This T cell receptor (beta chain) was sequenced in a study of blood T cell repertoires in COVID-19. Original methodology: Nucleated cell counts were estimated from reference gene primer amplification. The assay was immunoSEQ multiplex PCR, and TCRdb's table has in-frame clones only and misses some. D and trimming come from the DNA, and the V and J calls and clone size come from that table. The table records under 500,000 clones, approximately 90% of them present only once. Trimming took 3 bases from V and 5 from J; bases not matched to a gene: 3. The CDR3 extends over 15 amino acids. CDR1 and CDR2 (germline): LNHDA, SQIVND (reference sequence).

The sequence was obtained from a man younger than 45 who had recovered from COVID-19. The sequenced sample was PBMCs or T cells enriched from blood (not recorded which). This chain uses TRBV19 with TRBJ2-1; 11 positions match TRBD2. CDR3 protein: CASSIIAGGNNEQFF. The CDR3 DNA reads as TGTGCCAGTAGTATTATAGCGGGAGGGAACAATGAGCAGTTCTTC. The whole variable domain, filled in from reference TRBV19 and TRBJ2-1, reads DGGITQSPKYLFRKEGQNVTLSCEQNLNHDAMYWYRQDPGQGLRLIYYSQIVNDFQKGDIAEGYSVSREKKESFPLTVTSAQKNPTAFYLCASSIIAGGNNEQFFGPGTRLTVL.